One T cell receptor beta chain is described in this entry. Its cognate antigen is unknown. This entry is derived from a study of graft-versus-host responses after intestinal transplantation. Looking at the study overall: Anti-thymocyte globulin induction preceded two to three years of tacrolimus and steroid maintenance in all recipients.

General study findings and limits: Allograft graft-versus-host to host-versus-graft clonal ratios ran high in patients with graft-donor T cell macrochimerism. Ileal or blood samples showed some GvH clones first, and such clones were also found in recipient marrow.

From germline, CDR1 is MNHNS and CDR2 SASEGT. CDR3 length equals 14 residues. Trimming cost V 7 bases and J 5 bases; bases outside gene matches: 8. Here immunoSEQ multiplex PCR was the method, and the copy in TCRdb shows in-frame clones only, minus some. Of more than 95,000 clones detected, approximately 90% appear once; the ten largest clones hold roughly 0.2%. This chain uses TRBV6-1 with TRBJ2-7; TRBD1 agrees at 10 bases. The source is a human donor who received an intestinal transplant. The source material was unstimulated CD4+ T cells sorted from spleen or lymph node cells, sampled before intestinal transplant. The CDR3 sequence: CASNPGQGPHEQYF. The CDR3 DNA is TGTGCCAGCAACCCGGGACAGGGGCCCCACGAGCAGTACTTC.